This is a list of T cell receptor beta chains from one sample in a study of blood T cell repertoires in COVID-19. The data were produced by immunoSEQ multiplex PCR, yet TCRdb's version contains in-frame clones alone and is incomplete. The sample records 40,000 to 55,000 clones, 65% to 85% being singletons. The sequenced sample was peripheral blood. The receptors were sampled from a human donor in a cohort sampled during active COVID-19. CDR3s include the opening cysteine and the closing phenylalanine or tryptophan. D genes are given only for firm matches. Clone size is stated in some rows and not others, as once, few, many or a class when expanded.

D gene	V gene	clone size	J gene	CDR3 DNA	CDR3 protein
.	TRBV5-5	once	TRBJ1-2	TGTGCCAGCAGCGTGGCCCAGGGTAACTATGGCTACACCTTC	CASSVAQGNYGYTF
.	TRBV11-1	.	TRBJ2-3	TGTGCCAGCAGCTTAAGTACTCACGATACGCAGTATTTT	CASSLSTHDTQYF
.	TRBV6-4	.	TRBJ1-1	TGTGCCAGCAGTGAGTTCGGTGAGGTCACTGAAGCTTTCTTT	CASSEFGEVTEAFF
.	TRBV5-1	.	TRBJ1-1	TGCGCCAGCAGGGAGGGAAGCGGCATGAACACTGAAGCTTTCTTT	CASREGSGMNTEAFF
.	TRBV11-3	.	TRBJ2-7	TGTGCCAGCCGCTCCCTGGAGGTGGACGAGCAGTACTTC	CASRSLEVDEQYF
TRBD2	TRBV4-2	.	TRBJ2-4	TGTGCCAGCAGCCAAACTAGCGGGGGGGACCAAAACATTCAGTACTTC	CASSQTSGGDQNIQYF
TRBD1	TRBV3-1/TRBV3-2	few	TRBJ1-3	TGTGCCAGCAGTCACGGGACAGGGGAATCTGGAAACACCATATATTTT	CASSHGTGESGNTIYF
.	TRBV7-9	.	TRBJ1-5	TGTGCCAGCAGCTCAGGGGATCAGCCCCAGCATTTT	CASSSGDQPQHF
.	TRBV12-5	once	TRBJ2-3	TGTGCTAGTGGTTTCGCGGGACTTGGCACAGATACGCAGTATTTT	CASGFAGLGTDTQYF
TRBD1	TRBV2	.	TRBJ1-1	TGTGCCAGCAGTGAAGCGGCCGGGACAGAGAACACTGAAGCTTTCTTT	CASSEAAGTENTEAFF
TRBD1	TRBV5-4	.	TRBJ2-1	TGTGCCAGCAGCCCCGGGCAGGGGGCTGGGTACAATGAGCAGTTCTTC	CASSPGQGAGYNEQFF
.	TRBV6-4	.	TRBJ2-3	TGTGCCAGCAGCGAAACCTCAGGGCCAGATACGCAGTATTTT	CASSETSGPDTQYF
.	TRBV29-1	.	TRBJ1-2	TGCAGCTCCTGGGGGGGGGAAAAGGGCTACACCTTC	CSSWGGEKGYTF
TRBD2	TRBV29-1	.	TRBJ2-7	TGCAGCGTGACTAGCGGGAGTTACGAGCAGTACTTC	CSVTSGSYEQYF
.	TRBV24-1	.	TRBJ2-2	TGTGCCACCAGTGGGCAGGGTGTGAACACCGGGGAGCTGTTTTTT	CATSGQGVNTGELFF
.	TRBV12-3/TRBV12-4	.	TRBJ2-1	TGTGCCAGCAGTTCTTGGCAGGGTCGGTTCTTC	CASSSWQGRFF
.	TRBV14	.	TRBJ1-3	TGTGCCAGCAGCCAAGATCAAACCGCAGGCACCATATATTTT	CASSQDQTAGTIYF
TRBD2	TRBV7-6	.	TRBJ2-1	TGTGCCAGCAGCTTGGGACTAGCGGGGACCAATGAGCAGTTCTTC	CASSLGLAGTNEQFF
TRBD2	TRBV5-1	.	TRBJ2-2	TGCGCCAGCAGCTTGGTCGGTAGCGGGGGGGCGTACGACACCGGGGAGCTGTTTTTT	CASSLVGSGGAYDTGELFF
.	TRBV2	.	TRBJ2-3	TGTGCCAGTGTGCGGCGCGAAGATACGCAGTATTTT	CASVRREDTQYF
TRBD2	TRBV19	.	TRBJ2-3	TGTGCCAGTAGTATGGGGGGGATGGATACGCAGTATTTT	CASSMGGMDTQYF
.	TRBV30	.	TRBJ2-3	TGTGCCTGGAGTGTCTCCCTCTCCCTACAGTATTTT	CAWSVSLSLQYF
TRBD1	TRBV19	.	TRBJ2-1	TGTGCCAGTGAACAGGGGCCTAACAATGAGCAGTTCTTC	CASEQGPNNEQFF
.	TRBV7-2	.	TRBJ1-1	TGTGCCAGCGGGGCCCACACTGAAGCTTTCTTT	CASGAHTEAFF